This record looks at one T cell receptor beta chain sequence and its context. The antigen remains undetermined. Using immunoSEQ multiplex PCR, the repertoire was profiled, and TCRdb retains in-frame clones only, with some absent. This sample has about 120,000 clones, with more than 80% found just once. Trimming cost V 5 bases and J 9 bases; bases outside gene matches: 18. There are 19 residues in the CDR3. Per the germline V gene, CDR1 is SGHTA and CDR2 is FQGTGA. The entry originates in a study of T cell responses to AZD1222 COVID-19 vaccine. Whole-study results and caveats: Donors, mostly white British, included more females; clonal diversity was possibly underestimated.

The sequences come from peripheral blood, collected on day 0 of AZD1222 vaccination. The chain couples TRBV7-3 to TRBJ2-1; 14 nucleotides agree with TRBD2. The receptor comes from an adult in good health. CDR3 DNA: TGTGCCAGCAGCCCTCTGCCCGGGACTAGCGGGAGTCCTCGCGGTGAGCAGTTCTTC. Translating gives CASSPLPGTSGSPRGEQFF.